This T cell receptor beta chain is from a study of T cells in Graves' hyperthyroidism and ophthalmopathy (dated by TCRdb to between 2019 and 2020). General notes on the study: Peripheral blood was collected at initial diagnosis, before any treatment. TCR V-J signatures able to tell the groups apart were searched for in a discovery cohort of 100 patients, of whom around 43 had Graves' ophthalmopathy and roughly 58 had stable Graves' hyperthyroidism. Prospective prediction of ophthalmopathy was tested in an independent validation cohort of 18 to 20 hyperthyroidism patients and some 17 patients who later progressed to ophthalmopathy. The roughly 94 discovery patients were randomly divided into training and test sets at a 7:3 ratio. The study also compared thyroid tissue and blood T-cell repertoires from about 6 Graves' hyperthyroidism patients. After blood sampling, hyperthyroidism patients were treated with methimazole at a starting dose of 30 mg daily, and ophthalmopathy patients were treated with high-dose intravenous methylprednisolone. According to the paper, TCR Vbeta CDR3 sequencing was carried out on over 130 peripheral blood samples, which came from approximately 41 ophthalmopathy, under 80 hyperthyroidism and approximately 17 progressor patients. The study at large found these results: Sample size was not statistically predetermined, and blinding of investigators to group allocation was not performed. A model built on a 13 V-J signature distinguished ophthalmopathy from stable hyperthyroidism, reaching 85% to 90% sensitivity and 81.08% specificity in cross-validation and 80%/75% in testing. Most expanded thyroid clonotypes (frequency above 0.001) were also found in blood, which suggests that blood repertoires may mirror thyroid immune responses. During validation, the model predicted progression to ophthalmopathy a median of approximately 6.5 months ahead of onset, with around 70% sensitivity and around 73% specificity.

CDR1 and CDR2, per the germline V gene, are ENHRY and SYGVKD. The V and J ends are trimmed by 9 bases and 6 bases, leaving 26 bases between them. The CDR3 contains 16 residues, cysteine and phenylalanine counted. Only the CDR3 part of the read is kept: 48 bases, read in frame from the first base. The TCR beta CDR3 regions were amplified from RNA transcripts. A first-round RT-PCR of the TCR CDR3 used the HTBI primer set with the Qiagen OneStep RT-PCR kit. A second multiplex PCR round built the libraries, followed by size selection and purification. Paired-end sequencing of the libraries was performed with 100 bp reads on an Illumina HiSeq2000. Processing in the source paper ran as follows. SOAPnuke was used to process the raw data, throwing out any read that contained adapters or uncalled bases, had a mean Phred below 15, or lacked an exact constant-primer or identifier match. High-quality paired reads were merged with COPE v1.2.5, and unique nucleotide sequences were defined as clonotypes. MiTCR v1.1 was used to align clonotypes to the IMGT TRBV, TRBD and TRBJ reference segments. Only V-J combinations with frequency above 0.0001, covering 99% to 99.2% of repertoires, were analysed. The TCS score was defined as F50 (clonal expansion) divided by E x V (chaos), with BLOSUM62-based TCRdist calculated between CDR3 peptides within each V-J. Welch's t-statistics and random forest reduced around 550 V-J features to around 14, which were used in a naive Bayes classifier (R e1071). TCRdb reprocessing: public reads trimmed at Q25 with fastp, clones called with MiXCR, in-frame beta chains kept. CDR3 protein sequences are deduplicated, and each keeps its most common genes and DNA. The V and J calls and clone size come from TCRdb's table, not from the authors' own analysis. The sample table shows 200,000 to 250,000 distinct CDR3 sequences, and over 15% are seen once. Of the sample, about 29% is held by the ten largest clones.

Many counts were recorded for this clonotype. It lacks a known antigen. No much larger clone is present one base from it, and per-base qualities are unavailable. Ophthalmopathy patients had moderately to severely active disease, with a Clinical Activity Score of 3 or more, a NOSPECS grade of 4 or more, and a disease duration of less than 3 months. Any patient with an uncontrolled infection, another autoimmune disease, pregnancy or lactation was excluded. Clinical symptoms, serum thyroxine and TRAb, thyroid ultrasound, and orbital computed tomography formed the basis for the diagnoses. PBMCs were isolated from about 10 ml of fresh peripheral blood by Ficoll-Paque density gradient centrifugation. Total RNA was extracted with Trizol reagent, and quality was checked on an Agilent 2100 Bioanalyzer.

In this chain, TRBV10-3 is recombined with TRBJ1-2; no D gene is confidently identified. This clonotype originated in a woman aged 18-29 years with Graves' ophthalmopathy. Sequencing used blood. The CDR3 in this case is CAIPKRGSSGNDGYTF. The nucleotide sequence is given as TGTGCCATTCCCAAACGAGGAAGTTCGGGTAATGATGGCTACACCTTC.